Below are 32 T cell receptor beta chains sequenced from a single sample in a study of cytomegalovirus exposure and HLA in healthy donors. Here immunoSEQ multiplex PCR was the method, and the copy in TCRdb shows in-frame clones only, minus some. The sample lists hundreds of thousands of clones; around nine tenths were seen once. The sample taken for sequencing was PBMCs. All receptors derive from a young woman in good health and CMV-seropositive.

The gene calls are TRBV18 and TRBJ1-5, with D unresolved. There are 15 residues in the CDR3. V was cut by 6 bases and J by 0 bases, with 12 bases left in between. CDR1 is KGHSH and CDR2 is LQKENI in the germline V gene. CDR3 sequence reads: CASSLIRDSNQPQHF. The CDR3 nucleotides read TGTGCCAGCTCCCTTATACGGGATAGCAATCAGCCCCAGCATTTT.

Concerning this clone itself: The same CDR3 can be traced to other DNA sequences in this sample. The chain combines TRBV27 with TRBJ2-7; TRBD2 agrees at 10 bases. V shed 6 bases and J 2 bases; nucleotides not matched to a gene: 4. There are 14 residues in the CDR3. CDR1 MNHEY and CDR2 SMNVEV come from the germline V gene (reference sequence). In nucleotides, the CDR3 is TGTGCCAGCAGCTTAGCGGGAGGAACCTACGAGCAGTACTTC. It codes for CASSLAGGTYEQYF.

V usage is TRBV27 and J usage is TRBJ1-1, with D maybe TRBD1 (6 bases). The V end was cut by 6 bases, the J end by 2 bases, with 13 bases between. The germline V gene has CDR1 MNHEY and CDR2 SMNVEV (reference sequence). The length of the CDR3 is 14 residues. The CDR3 DNA follows: TGTGCCAGCAGAAGGACAGCGCTAAACACTGAAGCTTTCTTT. Protein: CASRRTALNTEAFF.

The V call is TRBV28, the J call TRBJ1-2; TRBD1 aligns across 9 bases. V was pared by 6 bases and J by 8 bases, with 13 bases of the junction left unmatched. Looked up from germline, CDR1 is MDHEN and CDR2 is SYDVKM. This CDR3 has 15 amino acids. Here the CDR3 DNA reads TGTGCCAGCAGCCCCGGGGTGACAGGGGGAAGCGGCTACACCTTC. It codes for CASSPGVTGGSGYTF.

This clone was recorded only once. The chain uses TRBV29-1 and TRBJ1-1; tentative D call: TRBD1 (5 bases). This CDR3 is built from 12 residues. The germline gives CDR1 SQVTM, CDR2 ANQGSEA. V gave up 6 bases and J gave up 3 bases, with 11 bases separating them. The chain's CDR3 is CSVGGGYTEAFF. The DNA of the CDR3 is TGCAGCGTGGGGGGGGGTTACACTGAAGCTTTCTTT.

The chain links TRBV6-5 to TRBJ1-1; D unresolved. Between the trimmed V and J ends, which lost 6 bases and 0 bases, there was a span of 8 bases. This CDR3 is 13 amino acids long. CDR1 is MNHEY, CDR2 SVGAGI, per germline. The CDR3: CASSRIVNTEAFF. In nucleotides, the CDR3 is TGTGCCAGCAGCCGCATAGTGAACACTGAAGCTTTCTTT.

The chain joins TRBV18 to TRBJ1-5, with 10 bases matching TRBD1. Germline V gives CDR1 KGHSH, CDR2 LQKENI. V was pared by 5 bases and J by 5 bases, with 6 bases of the junction left unmatched. There are 15 residues in the CDR3. The CDR3 region is CASSTTGTGDQPQHF. The CDR3 DNA reads as TGTGCCAGCTCAACGACCGGGACAGGGGATCAGCCCCAGCATTTT.

The chain is built from TRBV28 and TRBJ2-3, with D perhaps TRBD1 (6 bases). V lost 10 bases, J lost 1 base, and 12 bases lay in between. This CDR3 comprises 13 residues. Germline V lookup: CDR1 MDHEN, CDR2 SYDVKM. The CDR3, as DNA: TGTGCCACACAGGGTCGCGGCACAGATACGCAGTATTTT. Translating gives CATQGRGTDTQYF.

The chain has TRBV7-9 and TRBJ2-5; a weak D match, TRBD2 (6 bases). Trimming stripped 7 bases from V and 5 bases from J, with 8 bases between. Germline V gene sequence: CDR1 SEHNR, CDR2 FQNEAQ (reference sequence). The CDR3 extends over 11 amino acids. CDR3 region: CASMAGETQYF. For the CDR3, the DNA is TGTGCCAGCATGGCGGGGGAGACCCAGTACTTC.

This chain links TRBV4-1 with TRBJ2-7, with a possible D match to TRBD1 (5 bases). Germline loops: CDR1 MGHRA, CDR2 YSYEKL. This CDR3 spans 14 amino acids. V lost 0 bases, J lost 5 bases, and 11 bases lay in between. The CDR3 protein is CASSQEALRDEQYF. The CDR3, as DNA: TGCGCCAGCAGCCAAGAAGCTCTCAGGGACGAGCAGTACTTC.

The CDR3 region is CASSLQQGSEQYF. CDR3 in DNA: TGTGCCAGCAGCTTACAACAGGGTTCCGAGCAGTACTTC. This chain joins TRBV7-3 and TRBJ2-7; D might be TRBD1 (6 bases). There are 13 residues in the CDR3. Germline CDR1 and CDR2: SGHTA and FQGTGA. The V end was cut by 2 bases, the J end by 6 bases, with 11 bases between.

The V call is TRBV7-2, the J call TRBJ1-5; TRBD1 aligns across 8 bases. Losses at the gene ends were 5 bases for V and 2 bases for J; bases not matched to a gene: 5. This CDR3 has 15 amino acids. CDR1 is SGHTA, CDR2 FQGNSA, per germline. The CDR3 sequence is CASSVPTGGNQPQHF. The DNA of the CDR3 is TGTGCCAGCAGCGTACCGACAGGGGGCAATCAGCCCCAGCATTTT. Complete variable domain (other parts from reference TRBV7-2 and TRBJ1-5): GAGVSQSPSNKVTEKGKDVELRCDPISGHTALYWYRQSLGQGLEFLIYFQGNSAPDKSGLPSDRFSAERTGGSVSTLTIQRTQQEDSAVYLCASSVPTGGNQPQHFGDGTRLSIL.

V is TRBV27 and J is TRBJ2-7, with 9 positions matching TRBD2. Per the germline V gene, CDR1 is MNHEY and CDR2 is SMNVEV (reference sequence). The junction had 7 bases not matched to a gene; V was cut back by 5 bases and J by 2 bases. The CDR3 runs to 15 residues. The CDR3 here is CASSQSGGRAYEQYF. CDR3 in DNA: TGTGCCAGCAGTCAGTCTGGCGGGAGGGCCTACGAGCAGTACTTC.

The V and J genes are TRBV5-1 and TRBJ2-1, with a possible D match to TRBD2 (6 bases). The germline CDR1 and CDR2 sequences are SGHRS and YFSETQ. CDR3 size: 16 residues. The V end lost 0 bases, the J end lost 8 bases, and 18 bases lay between the germline ends. CDR3 amino acids: CASSLGGEAPPHEQFF. In nucleotides, the CDR3 is TGCGCCAGCAGCTTGGGAGGGGAGGCCCCCCCCCATGAGCAGTTCTTC. Full variable domain (rest looked up from reference TRBV5-1 and TRBJ2-1): KAGVTQTPRYLIKTRGQQVTLSCSPISGHRSVSWYQQTPGQGLQFLFEYFSETQRNKGNFPGRFSGRQFSNSRSEMNVSTLELGDSALYLCASSLGGEAPPHEQFFGPGTRLTVL.

This chain uses TRBV4-1 with TRBJ2-4, with 16 positions matching TRBD2. Germline CDR1 reads MGHRA; CDR2 reads YSYEKL. J gave up 8 bases and V 5 bases, and 15 bases lay outside the gene matches. CDR3 length equals 19 residues. The CDR3 DNA is TGCGCCAGCAGCTCCAGCCCGGGACTAGCGGGAGGGCCGTTTGACATTCAGTACTTC. This encodes CASSSSPGLAGGPFDIQYF.

V usage is TRBV19 and J usage is TRBJ2-1; TRBD1 might be the D (5 bases). Germline V lookup: CDR1 LNHDA, CDR2 SQIVND (reference sequence). V dropped 3 bases and J dropped 6 bases, with 12 bases sitting between them. CDR3 size: 14 residues. DNA of the CDR3: TGTGCCAGTAGTATCAGTCGAGACAGCAATGAGCAGTTCTTC. It translates to CASSISRDSNEQFF.

The CDR3 coding sequence is TGTGCCAGCAGCCCTGGACAGGGACTGGGGGGCTACACCTTC. It codes for CASSPGQGLGGYTF. This chain joins TRBV9 and TRBJ1-2, with 8 positions matching TRBD1. There are 14 residues in the CDR3. The V gene end was trimmed by 4 bases and the J gene end by 8 bases; junction bases not matched to a gene: 10. CDR1 and CDR2 from the germline V gene are SGDLS and YYNGEE.

In regard to this clone: The junction does not match germline at one end; this may be a read error. The genes are TRBV6-5 and TRBJ1-2; 8 bases fit TRBD1. Germline values: CDR1 MNHEY, CDR2 SVGAGI. The CDR3 is 12 residues long. The CDR3 is CACRGRYYGYTF. The CDR3 DNA is TGTGCCTGCAGGGGGCGCTACTATGGCTACACCTTC.

The J gene is TRBJ2-4, the V gene TRBV19; tentatively, D is TRBD2 (5 bases). The CDR3 consists of 16 residues. Germline CDR1 is LNHDA and CDR2 is SQIVND (reference sequence). Trimming took 0 bases from V and 0 from J, leaving 9 bases between them. CDR3 nucleotides: TGTGCCAGTAGTATAGATTCTACTAGAGCCAAAAACATTCAGTACTTC. It is translated as CASSIDSTRAKNIQYF.

This sequence joins TRBV28 and TRBJ1-2; perhaps TRBD1 as D (6 bases). Trimming shortened V by 1 base and J by 5 bases, and 8 bases separated the two germline ends. Per the germline V gene, CDR1 is MDHEN and CDR2 is SYDVKM. The CDR3 covers 13 residues. The CDR3 protein is CASSLSRGYGYTF. DNA for the CDR3: TGTGCCAGCAGTTTATCCAGGGGATATGGCTACACCTTC.

The genes are TRBV27 and TRBJ1-4, with TRBD1 matching over 11 bases. CDR3 length equals 16 residues. V shed 5 bases, J shed 6 bases, and the junction held 8 bases outside the gene matches. Germline lookup yields CDR1 MNHEY and CDR2 SMNVEV (reference sequence). CDR3 DNA: TGTGCCAGCAGTCCACTGGACAGGGGGCAGGATGAAAAACTGTTTTTT. Its protein product is CASSPLDRGQDEKLFF.

This clone was detected once. The gene calls are TRBV7-8 and TRBJ1-2, with 9 bases fitting TRBD1. Germline CDR1 and CDR2: SGHVS and FQNEAQ. The CDR3 is 15 residues long. The trim removed 3 bases at V and 6 bases at J, leaving 8 bases unmatched. The CDR3 is CASSLLAGQGDGYTF. CDR3 DNA sequence: TGTGCCAGCAGCTTGTTGGCGGGACAGGGAGATGGCTACACCTTC.

There are a few counts of this clone. The V and J genes are TRBV28 and TRBJ1-5; D perhaps matches TRBD1 (6 bases). Germline CDR1 is MDHEN and CDR2 is SYDVKM. Trimming stripped 3 bases from V and 5 bases from J, with 14 bases between. This CDR3 is built from 15 residues. Here the CDR3 reads CASSLGQGIHQPQHF. CDR3 coding DNA: TGTGCCAGCAGTTTGGGGCAGGGGATCCATCAGCCCCAGCATTTT.

This clone was picked up one time. This chain links TRBV6-6 with TRBJ1-2, with D possibly TRBD1 on 6 matching bases. CDR1 is MNHNY and CDR2 is SVGAGI in the germline V gene (reference sequence). The ends were cut back, 5 bases at V and 7 bases at J, with 11 bases in the middle. The CDR3 has 12 residues. CDR3 amino acids: CASSSRGLGYTF. The DNA of the CDR3 is TGTGCCAGCAGTAGCAGGGGTCTTGGCTACACCTTC.

The chain links TRBV30 to TRBJ1-2; a possible D gene is TRBD1 (5 bases). Germline V gives CDR1 GTSNPN, CDR2 SVGIG (reference sequence). The CDR3 contains 13 residues. The V end lost 1 base, the J end lost 9 bases, and 15 bases lay between the germline ends. CDR3 sequence (DNA): TGTGCCTGGAGTGCTACAGGACGTTTGAGCTACACCTTC. Its protein is CAWSATGRLSYTF.

The rearrangement uses TRBV4-1 and TRBJ1-2; D remains ambiguous. Trimming left V 8 bases short and J 2 bases short, with 18 bases between. CDR3 length: 15 amino acids. CDR1 and CDR2 from the germline V gene are MGHRA and YSYEKL. CDR3 protein: CASGDSSGGNYGYTF. In nucleotides, the CDR3 is TGCGCCAGCGGCGACTCGAGCGGTGGGAACTATGGCTACACCTTC.

This clone has just one count. This chain uses TRBV30 with TRBJ2-1, with 12 positions matching TRBD2. The CDR3 is 15 residues long. CDR1 is GTSNPN, CDR2 SVGIG, per germline (reference sequence). Unmatched junction bases numbered 6, after V lost 3 bases and J lost 6 bases. CDR3 sequence (DNA): TGTGCCTGGAGGGGGCTAGCGGGAGGGGGCAATGAGCAGTTCTTC. It translates to CAWRGLAGGGNEQFF.

CDR3 in amino acids: CASSGTWTSAYEQYF. The CDR3 region has the DNA TGTGCCAGCAGTGGTACTTGGACTAGCGCGTACGAGCAGTACTTC. The J gene is TRBJ2-7, the V gene TRBV6-1, with TRBD2 identical over 9 bases. The trim removed 4 bases at V and 4 bases at J, leaving 8 bases unmatched. The CDR3 is 15 residues long. The V gene's germline CDR1 is MNHNS and CDR2 SASEGT.

The chain employs TRBV6-6 and TRBJ2-7, with D perhaps matching TRBD2 (6 bases). Germline V lookup: CDR1 MNHNY, CDR2 SVGAGI (reference sequence). CDR3 length: 12 amino acids. The V and J ends lost 7 bases and 3 bases respectively, with 10 bases between them. CDR3 sequence: CASTAGNYEQYF. Written as DNA, the CDR3 is TGTGCCAGCACGGCGGGGAACTACGAGCAGTACTTC.

The J gene is TRBJ1-2, the V gene TRBV27, with 7 nucleotides matching TRBD1. CDR1 and CDR2 (germline): MNHEY, SMNVEV (reference sequence). Trimming took 8 bases from V and 6 from J; bases not matched to a gene: 9. The CDR3 extends over 13 amino acids. CDR3 in amino acids: CASGRTDRDGYTF. CDR3 sequence (DNA): TGTGCCAGCGGAAGGACAGACAGGGATGGCTACACCTTC.

The chain recombines TRBV18 with TRBJ1-1; D is undetermined. The CDR3 extends over 12 amino acids. V was shortened by 3 bases and J by 3 bases, with 5 bases between the two germline ends. The germline V gene has CDR1 KGHSH and CDR2 LQKENI. CDR3 nucleotides: TGTGCCAGCTCACCGGCGGACACTGAAGCTTTCTTT. Translated, it gives CASSPADTEAFF. The full variable domain, its missing parts supplied by reference TRBV18 and TRBJ1-1, is NAGVMQNPRHLVRRRGQEARLRCSPMKGHSHVYWYRQLPEEGLKFMVYLQKENIIDESGMPKERFSAEFPKEGPSILRIQQVVRGDSAAYFCASSPADTEAFFGQGTRLTVV.

The V and J genes are TRBV5-1 and TRBJ2-1; TRBD2 agrees at 15 bases. With 3 bases clipped from V and 6 bases from J, the junction kept 13 bases outside the gene matches. The CDR3 length is 19 residues. The V gene's germline CDR1 is SGHRS and CDR2 YFSETQ. The DNA for the CDR3 is TGCGCCAGCAGCTCAGGACTAGCGGGAGGGCCACCCAACCCCAATGAGCAGTTCTTC. Translated: CASSSGLAGGPPNPNEQFF. Looking up the rest from reference TRBV5-1 and TRBJ2-1 gives the full variable domain: KAGVTQTPRYLIKTRGQQVTLSCSPISGHRSVSWYQQTPGQGLQFLFEYFSETQRNKGNFPGRFSGRQFSNSRSEMNVSTLELGDSALYLCASSSGLAGGPPNPNEQFFGPGTRLTVL.